Below, one T cell receptor (beta chain) is given with its context. No antigen is known for it. The data stem from a study of T cell responses to AZD1222 COVID-19 vaccine. Trimming at V came to 10 bases and at J to 6 bases, leaving 15 bases not matched to a gene. The CDR3 is 14 residues long. Germline V gene sequence: CDR1 MNHEY, CDR2 SVGAGI. Study outcomes and limitations: Two doses of AZD1222 preceded a rise in Spike-specific TCR breadth and depth. A reported finding is that nearly half of spike-specific TCRs target unmutated variant regions. Spike-spanning, vaccine-associated CD4 TCRs were dominant at 160-218 and 743-854. There were mostly white British donors and more females than males, and clonal diversity was possibly underestimated.

Measured with immunoSEQ multiplex PCR; TCRdb has only the in-frame clones, and not every one. The sample lists roughly 180,000 clones; 90% to 95% were seen once. The sequence came from an adult in good health. V and J are TRBV6-5 and TRBJ2-7, with 7 bases fitting TRBD1. The sample was peripheral blood, taken on day 0 of AZD1222 vaccination. CDR3 sequence reads: CATRPTGSQSEQYF. The CDR3 DNA follows: TGTGCCACCCGACCGACAGGGAGTCAGTCCGAGCAGTACTTC.